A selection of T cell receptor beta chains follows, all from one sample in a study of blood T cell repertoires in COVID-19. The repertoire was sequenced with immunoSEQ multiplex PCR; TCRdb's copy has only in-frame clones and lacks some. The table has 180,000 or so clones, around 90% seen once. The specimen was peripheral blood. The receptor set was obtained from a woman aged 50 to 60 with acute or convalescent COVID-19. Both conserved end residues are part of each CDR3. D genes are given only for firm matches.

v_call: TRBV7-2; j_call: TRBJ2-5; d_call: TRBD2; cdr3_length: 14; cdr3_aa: CASSPGGQRETQYF
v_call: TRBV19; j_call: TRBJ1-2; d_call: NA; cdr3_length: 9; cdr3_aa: CAVGPGYTF
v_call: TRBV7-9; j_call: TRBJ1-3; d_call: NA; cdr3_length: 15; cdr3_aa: CASSLGASAEGTIYF
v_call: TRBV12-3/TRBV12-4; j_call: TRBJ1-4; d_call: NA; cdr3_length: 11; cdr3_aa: CASSLGGGLFF
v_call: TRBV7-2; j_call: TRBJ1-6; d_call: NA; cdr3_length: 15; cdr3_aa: CASSRRDTKSSPLHF
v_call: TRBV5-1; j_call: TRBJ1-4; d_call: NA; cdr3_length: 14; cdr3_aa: CASPMGGASEKLFF
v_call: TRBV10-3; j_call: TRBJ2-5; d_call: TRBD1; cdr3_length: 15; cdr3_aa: CAAQDRNLDQETQYF
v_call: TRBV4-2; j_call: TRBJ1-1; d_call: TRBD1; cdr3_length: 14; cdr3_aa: CASRFIPGGTEAFF
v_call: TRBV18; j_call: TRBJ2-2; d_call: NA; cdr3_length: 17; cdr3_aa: CASSATPRRGRDGELFF
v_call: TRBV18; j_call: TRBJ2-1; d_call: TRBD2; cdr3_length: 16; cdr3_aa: CASSPGGAVYSNEQFF
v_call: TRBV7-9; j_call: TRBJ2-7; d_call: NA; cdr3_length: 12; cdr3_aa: CASSFISYEQYF
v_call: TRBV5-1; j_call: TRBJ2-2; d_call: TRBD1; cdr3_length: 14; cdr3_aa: CASSYDRATGELFF
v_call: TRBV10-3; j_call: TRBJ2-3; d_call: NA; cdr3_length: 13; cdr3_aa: CAISESLEGTQYF
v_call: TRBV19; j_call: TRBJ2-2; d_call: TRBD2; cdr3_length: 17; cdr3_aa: CASTRIGGRLSTGELFF
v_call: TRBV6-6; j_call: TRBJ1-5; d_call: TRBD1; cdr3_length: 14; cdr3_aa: CATQTGDSNQPQHF
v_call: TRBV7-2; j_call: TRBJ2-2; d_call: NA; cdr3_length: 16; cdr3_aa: CASSSGPGGDTGELFF
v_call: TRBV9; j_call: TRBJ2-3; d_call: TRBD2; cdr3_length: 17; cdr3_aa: CASSDPFSGGATDTQYF
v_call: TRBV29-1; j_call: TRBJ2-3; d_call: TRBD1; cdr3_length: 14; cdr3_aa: CSVKGTGSTDTQYF
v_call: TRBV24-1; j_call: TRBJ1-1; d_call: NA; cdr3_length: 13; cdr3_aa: CATSDFGGTEAFF
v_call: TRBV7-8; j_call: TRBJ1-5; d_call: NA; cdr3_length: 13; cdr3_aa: CASSWDFNQPQHF
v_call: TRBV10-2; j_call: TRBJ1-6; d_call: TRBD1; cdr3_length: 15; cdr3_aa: CASSGETGTGSPLHF
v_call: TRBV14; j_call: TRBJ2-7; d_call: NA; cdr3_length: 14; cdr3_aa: CASSQVPGRYEQYF
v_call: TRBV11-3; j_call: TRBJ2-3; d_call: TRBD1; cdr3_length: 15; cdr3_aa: CASSLGRGFTDTQYF
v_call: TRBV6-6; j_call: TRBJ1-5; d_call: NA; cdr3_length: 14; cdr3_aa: CASSYAQGNQPQHF
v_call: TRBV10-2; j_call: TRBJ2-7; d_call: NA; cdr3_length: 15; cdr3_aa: CASSAPSASSYEQYF
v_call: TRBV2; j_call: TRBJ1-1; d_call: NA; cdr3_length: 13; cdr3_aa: CASNSGVYTEAFF
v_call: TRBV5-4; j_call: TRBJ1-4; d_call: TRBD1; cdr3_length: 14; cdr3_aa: CASSRGQPDEKLFF
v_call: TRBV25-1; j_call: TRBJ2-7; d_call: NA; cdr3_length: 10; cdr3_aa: CASSDDEQYF
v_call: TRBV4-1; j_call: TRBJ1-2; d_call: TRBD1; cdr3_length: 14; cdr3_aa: CASSQPGQEGGYTF
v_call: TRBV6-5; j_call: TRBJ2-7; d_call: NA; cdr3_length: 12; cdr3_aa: CASSSQGYEQYF
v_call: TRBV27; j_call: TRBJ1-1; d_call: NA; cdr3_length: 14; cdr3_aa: CASSHAGLNTEAFF
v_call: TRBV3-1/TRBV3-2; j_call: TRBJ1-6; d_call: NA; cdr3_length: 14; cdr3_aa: CASSFRQYNSPLHF
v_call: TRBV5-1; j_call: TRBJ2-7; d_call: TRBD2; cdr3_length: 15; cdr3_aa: CASSWGGSQGNEQYF
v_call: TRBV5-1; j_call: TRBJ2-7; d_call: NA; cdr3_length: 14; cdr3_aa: CASSPGHPSYEQYF
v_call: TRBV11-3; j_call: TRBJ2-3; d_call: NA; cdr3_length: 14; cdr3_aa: CASSPPLSTDTQYF
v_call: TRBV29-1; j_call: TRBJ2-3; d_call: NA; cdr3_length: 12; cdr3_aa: CSFSTGTDTQYF
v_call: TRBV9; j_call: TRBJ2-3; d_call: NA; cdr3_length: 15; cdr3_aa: CASSAHNLQGGTQYF
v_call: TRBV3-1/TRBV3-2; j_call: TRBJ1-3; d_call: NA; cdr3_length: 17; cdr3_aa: CASSQDPRDRSGNTIYF
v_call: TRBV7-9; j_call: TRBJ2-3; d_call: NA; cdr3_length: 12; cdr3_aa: CASSPSVPTQYF
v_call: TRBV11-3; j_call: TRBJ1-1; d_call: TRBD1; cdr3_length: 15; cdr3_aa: CASSLGTVMNTEAFF
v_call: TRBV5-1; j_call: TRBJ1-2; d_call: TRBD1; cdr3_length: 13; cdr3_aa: CASSLGTDYGYTF
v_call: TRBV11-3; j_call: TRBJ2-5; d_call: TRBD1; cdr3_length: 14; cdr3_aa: CASSPQGAGETQYF
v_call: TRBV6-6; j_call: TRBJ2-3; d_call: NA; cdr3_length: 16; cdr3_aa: CASSSSTGYRADTQYF
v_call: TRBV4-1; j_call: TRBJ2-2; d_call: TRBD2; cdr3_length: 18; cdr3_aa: CASSQDPTGTRDTGELFF